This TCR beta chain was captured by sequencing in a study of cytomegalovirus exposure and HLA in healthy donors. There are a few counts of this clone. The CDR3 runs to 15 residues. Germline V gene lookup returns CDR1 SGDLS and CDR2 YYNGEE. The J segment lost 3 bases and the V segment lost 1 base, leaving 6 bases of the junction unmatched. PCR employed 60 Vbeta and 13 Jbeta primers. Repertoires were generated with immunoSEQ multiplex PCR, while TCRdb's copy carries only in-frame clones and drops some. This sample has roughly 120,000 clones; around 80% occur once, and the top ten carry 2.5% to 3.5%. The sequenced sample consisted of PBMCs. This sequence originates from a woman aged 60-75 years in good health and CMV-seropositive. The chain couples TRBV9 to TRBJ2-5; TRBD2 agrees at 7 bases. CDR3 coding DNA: TGTGCCAGCAGCGTATCTTTTGCGGGGGAAGAGACCCAGTACTTC. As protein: CASSVSFAGEETQYF. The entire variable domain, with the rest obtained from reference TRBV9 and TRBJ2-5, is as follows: DSGVTQTPKHLITATGQRVTLRCSPRSGDLSVYWYQQSLDQGLQFLIQYYNGEERAKGNILERFSAQQFPDLHSELNLSSLELGDSALYFCASSVSFAGEETQYFGPGTRLLVL.